Below, 31 T cell receptor beta chains from the same sample are listed, as sequenced in a study of cytomegalovirus exposure and HLA in healthy donors. Both 60 Vbeta primers and 13 Jbeta primers went into the PCR. Here immunoSEQ multiplex PCR was the method, and the copy in TCRdb shows in-frame clones only, minus some. Of 85,000 to 130,000 clones listed, 80% to 90% are singletons. Sequencing used PBMCs. Receptor source: a woman under 30 in good health and CMV-seronegative.

This chain's CDR3 is CAISEWGGNEQFF. The CDR3 DNA reads TGTGCCATCAGTGAGTGGGGGGGGAATGAGCAGTTCTTC. J is TRBJ2-1 and V is TRBV10-3; TRBD2 matches at 7 bases. Germline CDR1 is ENHRY and CDR2 is SYGVKD. V lost 1 base to trimming and J lost 7 bases; unmatched junction nucleotides: 1. The length of the CDR3 is 13 residues.

This clone was recorded only once. The chain links TRBV15 to TRBJ2-1; D is perhaps TRBD2 (6 bases). Deletions cut 0 bases from V and 9 bases from J, with 18 bases between. Per germline, CDR1 LNHNV and CDR2 YYDKDF (reference sequence). The length of the CDR3 is 16 residues. In DNA, the CDR3 is TGTGCCACCAGCAGAGATGTCGTACTAGCTTCGGGTGAGCAGTTCTTC. It codes for CATSRDVVLASGEQFF. Complete variable domain (other parts from reference TRBV15 and TRBJ2-1): DAMVIQNPRYQVTQFGKPVTLSCSQTLNHNVMYWYQQKSSQAPKLLFHYYDKDFNNEADTPDNFQSRRPNTSFCFLDIRSPGLGDTAMYLCATSRDVVLASGEQFFGPGTRLTVL.

The V call is TRBV28, the J call TRBJ1-5, with D possibly TRBD1 on 5 matching bases. This CDR3 region has 14 residues. Germline assignment: CDR1 MDHEN and CDR2 SYDVKM. Deletions cut 2 bases from V and 6 bases from J, with 11 bases between. The CDR3 DNA reads TGTGCCAGCAGTTTAAGGCAGGGAGGTCAGCCCCAGCATTTT. Translation: CASSLRQGGQPQHF.

This chain links TRBV6-6 with TRBJ1-5, with TRBD1 matching over 7 bases. V was pared by 6 bases and J by 4 bases, with 12 bases of the junction left unmatched. Germline V gives CDR1 MNHNY, CDR2 SVGAGI (reference sequence). The CDR3 extends over 16 amino acids. The DNA for the CDR3 is TGTGCCAGCAGCCCGGGACAGCCCCTAGGGAATCAGCCCCAGCATTTT. Its protein is CASSPGQPLGNQPQHF.

This sequence joins TRBV7-8 and TRBJ2-7, with 8 bases lining up with TRBD1. This CDR3 region has 15 residues. Trimming took 1 base from V and 0 from J; bases not matched to a gene: 2. Germline V CDR1 and CDR2: SGHVS, FQNEAQ. Written as DNA, the CDR3 is TGTGCCAGCAGCTTAGTTCAGGGGGCCTCCTACGAGCAGTACTTC. This sequence encodes CASSLVQGASYEQYF.

This chain links TRBV27 with TRBJ1-5, with 8 bases aligning to TRBD1. The V gene end was trimmed by 0 bases and the J gene end by 2 bases; junction bases not matched to a gene: 6. Looked up from germline, CDR1 is MNHEY and CDR2 is SMNVEV (reference sequence). The CDR3 is 17 amino acids. The CDR3 region is CASSLSGRGLGNQPQHF. CDR3 in DNA: TGTGCCAGCAGTTTATCCGGCAGGGGGCTTGGCAATCAGCCCCAGCATTTT.

This clone was detected only once. The rearrangement joins TRBV6-5 to TRBJ1-4, with D perhaps TRBD1 (6 bases). The CDR3 extends over 15 amino acids. The germline V and J ends were trimmed by 0 bases and 5 bases, with 10 bases remaining between them. CDR1 MNHEY and CDR2 SVGAGI come from the germline V gene. Here the CDR3 reads CASSYSTQGNEKLFF. In nucleotides, the CDR3 is TGTGCCAGCAGTTACTCGACGCAGGGGAATGAAAAACTGTTTTTT.

The V and J genes are TRBV15 and TRBJ2-7, with TRBD1 as a possible D gene (6 bases). Germline V gene data show CDR1 as LNHNV and CDR2 as YYDKDF (reference sequence). Deletions cut 0 bases from V and 3 bases from J, with 15 bases between. This CDR3 is 16 amino acids long. The CDR3 loop reads CATSRDARGNIYEQYF. CDR3 DNA: TGTGCCACCAGCAGAGATGCCAGGGGAAATATCTACGAGCAGTACTTC.

In its sample, this clone was seen a few times. This chain joins TRBV6-1 and TRBJ1-4, with D perhaps matching TRBD1 (5 bases). The CDR3 is 13 residues long. V was cut by 5 bases and J by 8 bases, with 12 bases left in between. Germline lookup yields CDR1 MNHNS and CDR2 SASEGT. The CDR3 DNA sequence: TGTGCCAGCAGTCTAGGGCAGGGAGAAAAACTGTTTTTT. Protein: CASSLGQGEKLFF.

This chain uses TRBV5-1 with TRBJ1-2; D ambiguous. The ends were cut back, 4 bases at V and 8 bases at J, with 15 bases in the middle. Germline lookup yields CDR1 SGHRS and CDR2 YFSETQ. The CDR3 covers 13 residues. CDR3: CASSPDGRYGYTF. DNA of the CDR3: TGCGCCAGCAGCCCGGACGGGAGGTACGGCTACACCTTC.

The rearrangement uses TRBV29-1 and TRBJ1-1, with D possibly matching TRBD1 (6 bases). The CDR3 contains 14 residues. Germline V gene data show CDR1 as SQVTM and CDR2 as ANQGSEA. V lost 3 bases to trimming and J lost 5 bases, with 16 bases between them. CDR3 nucleotides: TGCAGCGTTGAGGGATTTACAGGGACGACTGAAGCTTTCTTT. This codes for CSVEGFTGTTEAFF.

This clone was seen a few times. The chain has TRBV11-2 and TRBJ2-7, with D perhaps matching TRBD1 (5 bases). Trimming removed 5 bases at V and 4 bases at J, with 15 bases between. Germline CDR1 reads SGHAT; CDR2 reads FQNNGV. This CDR3 has 14 amino acids. CDR3 in amino acids: CASSLRTLSYEQYF. Written as DNA, the CDR3 is TGTGCCAGCAGCCTCCGGACACTCTCTTACGAGCAGTACTTC.

The V and J genes are TRBV15 and TRBJ2-4, with 9 bases identical to TRBD2. V lost 1 base and J lost 0; bases outside the gene matches: 13. Germline CDR1 is LNHNV and CDR2 is YYDKDF (reference sequence). There are 20 residues in the CDR3. CDR3 amino acids: CATSRAGRSGGPSAKNIQYF. In DNA form, the CDR3 reads TGTGCCACCAGCAGAGCGGGTAGGAGCGGGGGGCCTTCAGCCAAAAACATTCAGTACTTC. Using reference TRBV15 and TRBJ2-4 for the parts outside the CDR3, the full variable domain is DAMVIQNPRYQVTQFGKPVTLSCSQTLNHNVMYWYQQKSSQAPKLLFHYYDKDFNNEADTPDNFQSRRPNTSFCFLDIRSPGLGDTAMYLCATSRAGRSGGPSAKNIQYFGAGTRLSVL.

V gene TRBV13 combines with J gene TRBJ2-1; possible D gene TRBD1, 5 bases. Between the trimmed V and J ends, which lost 0 bases and 4 bases, there was a span of 10 bases. Per the germline V gene, CDR1 is PRHDT and CDR2 is FYEKMQ (reference sequence). CDR3 length equals 15 residues. The CDR3 sequence is CASSLGRQLYNEQFF. CDR3 bases: TGTGCCAGCAGCTTAGGTCGACAGCTTTACAATGAGCAGTTCTTC. The full variable domain, completed using reference TRBV13 and TRBJ2-1, is AAGVIQSPRHLIKEKRETATLKCYPIPRHDTVYWYQQGPGQDPQFLISFYEKMQSDKGSIPDRFSAQQFSDYHSELNMSSLELGDSALYFCASSLGRQLYNEQFFGPGTRLTVL.

CDR3 sequence (DNA): TGTGCCAGCAGTTTAGGGCTCGGCTCTGAAGCTTTCTTT. The encoded protein is CASSLGLGSEAFF. The chain links TRBV27 to TRBJ1-1; unclear D gene. V was clipped by 2 bases and J by 6 bases, with 10 bases between them. Germline V gene sequence: CDR1 MNHEY, CDR2 SMNVEV (reference sequence). This CDR3 contains 13 residues.

V and J are TRBV9 and TRBJ2-7; perhaps TRBD2 as D (6 bases). CDR1 and CDR2 (germline): SGDLS, YYNGEE. CDR3 length equals 15 residues. V was clipped by 3 bases and J by 0 bases, with 13 bases between them. This CDR3 is CASSERGFSSYEQYF. In nucleotides, the CDR3 is TGTGCCAGCAGCGAACGGGGGTTTAGCTCCTACGAGCAGTACTTC.

This chain links TRBV28 with TRBJ2-3; 7 bases agree with TRBD2. The CDR3 is 15 residues long. The junction had 6 bases not matched to a gene; V was cut back by 2 bases and J by 4 bases. Germline V CDR1 and CDR2: MDHEN, SYDVKM. The chain's CDR3 is CASSLQGSGPDTQYF. CDR3 bases: TGTGCCAGCAGTTTACAAGGTAGCGGGCCAGATACGCAGTATTTT.

This clone appeared once. The chain couples TRBV6-4 to TRBJ1-5; D is possibly TRBD1 (6 bases). Germline V gene sequence: CDR1 MRHNA, CDR2 SNTAGT. With 7 bases removed from V and 8 bases from J, the gap between germline ends came to 21 bases. The CDR3 is 15 residues long. The CDR3 DNA reads TGTGCCAGCATCAAAAGGGCGGGGGCTGGTGAGCCCCAGCATTTT. This translates into CASIKRAGAGEPQHF.

The chain has TRBV5-4 and TRBJ1-4; 9 nucleotides line up with TRBD1. The CDR3 spans 17 residues. The V gene end was trimmed by 4 bases and the J gene end by 0 bases; junction bases not matched to a gene: 7. From germline, CDR1 is SGHNT and CDR2 YYREEE (reference sequence). The CDR3 nucleotides are TGTGCCAGCAGCATATTCACAGGGGGCTCAACTAATGAAAAACTGTTTTTT. It specifies CASSIFTGGSTNEKLFF.

The chain has TRBV9 and TRBJ1-3; 7 bases are shared with TRBD1. Germline V gene lookup returns CDR1 SGDLS and CDR2 YYNGEE. V was pared by 4 bases and J by 0 bases, with 4 bases of the junction left unmatched. This CDR3 is built from 15 residues. CDR3 in amino acids: CASSLRTGSGNTIYF. Written as DNA, the CDR3 is TGTGCCAGCAGCTTACGGACAGGCTCTGGAAACACCATATATTTT.

This chain uses TRBV30 with TRBJ2-7, with 8 nucleotides matching TRBD2. Looked up from germline, CDR1 is GTSNPN and CDR2 is SVGIG (reference sequence). Trimming cost V 0 bases and J 2 bases; bases outside gene matches: 6. The CDR3 loop spans 15 amino acids. The CDR3 loop reads CAWSVRGGPPYEQYF. In DNA form, the CDR3 reads TGTGCCTGGAGTGTACGCGGGGGGCCACCCTACGAGCAGTACTTC.

The chain is built from TRBV9 and TRBJ2-3; 9 bases map to TRBD2. The J segment lost 5 bases and the V segment lost 0 bases, leaving 7 bases of the junction unmatched. This CDR3 contains 16 residues. The germline CDR1 and CDR2 sequences are SGDLS and YYNGEE. The CDR3 region has the DNA TGTGCCAGCAGCGTAGCTACGGTAGCGGGAGAAGATACGCAGTATTTT. Translating gives CASSVATVAGEDTQYF.

The chain has TRBV6-5 and TRBJ2-2, with 10 positions matching TRBD1. The CDR3 extends over 15 amino acids. Germline CDR1 is MNHEY and CDR2 is SVGAGI. The trim removed 6 bases at V and 5 bases at J, leaving 6 bases unmatched. CDR3 amino acids: CASSLEGQGTGELFF. The DNA of the CDR3 is TGTGCCAGCAGCCTAGAGGGACAGGGGACCGGGGAGCTGTTTTTT.

The chain combines TRBV11-2 with TRBJ2-7; TRBD2 might be the D (6 bases). The ends were cut back, 5 bases at V and 2 bases at J, with 19 bases in the middle. CDR3 size: 16 residues. Germline values: CDR1 SGHAT, CDR2 FQNNGV. The CDR3 loop is CASSHMAGGWAYEQYF. CDR3 DNA sequence: TGTGCCAGCAGCCATATGGCTGGGGGGTGGGCCTACGAGCAGTACTTC.

This clone was detected only once. The chain employs TRBV29-1 and TRBJ2-3; 7 bases align to TRBD2. V dropped 7 bases and J dropped 4; count of bases not matched to a gene: 11. CDR3 length: 14 residues. CDR1 is SQVTM, CDR2 ANQGSEA, per germline. This CDR3 is CSAKKRDVADTQYF. The CDR3 DNA is TGCAGCGCGAAAAAGCGGGATGTTGCAGATACGCAGTATTTT.

Worth noting for this clone: Because it lacks the conserved phenylalanine or tryptophan at the end, this CDR3 is likely a read error. This rearrangement joins TRBV28 to TRBJ1-6; D is perhaps TRBD1 (6 bases). Between the trimmed V and J ends, which lost 2 bases and 0 bases, there was a span of 8 bases. This CDR3 spans 16 amino acids. Germline V CDR1 and CDR2: MDHEN, SYDVKM. The DNA for the CDR3 is TGTGCCAGCAGTTTAGGACAGAGCTCCTATAATTCACCCCTCCACCTT. It is translated as CASSLGQSSYNSPLHL.

This rearrangement joins TRBV4-1 to TRBJ2-5; possible D gene TRBD1, 6 bases. This CDR3 is 17 amino acids long. Germline V gene data show CDR1 as MGHRA and CDR2 as YSYEKL. Trimming cost V 0 bases and J 5 bases, with 19 bases left between them. The CDR3 protein is CASSQDIPTGTRETQYF. CDR3 sequence (DNA): TGCGCCAGCAGCCAAGATATCCCCACAGGGACGCGTGAGACCCAGTACTTC.

J is TRBJ2-1 and V is TRBV4-3; D possibly corresponds to TRBD2 (5 bases). This CDR3 contains 16 residues. Germline V gene sequence: CDR1 LGHNA, CDR2 YSLEER. V was cut by 0 bases and J by 12 bases, with 21 bases left in between. The CDR3 bases are TGCGCCAGCAGCCAAGATGTGGGGTTTAGGCTAGCAAGGCAGTTCTTC. It translates to CASSQDVGFRLARQFF.

V gene TRBV6-4 combines with J gene TRBJ2-3, with a possible D match to TRBD2 (7 bases). The CDR3 extends over 16 amino acids. V was clipped by 2 bases and J by 1 base, with 13 bases between them. Germline V CDR1 and CDR2: MRHNA, SNTAGT. This CDR3 reads CASSDDGGGGTDTQYF. CDR3 nucleotide sequence: TGTGCCAGCAGTGACGACGGAGGGGGGGGCACAGATACGCAGTATTTT.

The rearrangement links TRBV5-1 to TRBJ2-5; 10 bases agree with TRBD2. Germline lookup yields CDR1 SGHRS and CDR2 YFSETQ. With V trimmed by 4 bases and J by 4 bases, 4 bases remained unmatched. The CDR3 covers 14 residues. The CDR3, as DNA: TGCGCCAGCAGCCCTAGGACTAGCGGAGAGACCCAGTACTTC. Amino acid sequence: CASSPRTSGETQYF.

This clone was detected only once. CDR3 in DNA: TGTGCCAGCAGTCTGGGACAGGGATTTGGAGATACGCAGTATTTT. Translated, it gives CASSLGQGFGDTQYF. The V gene is TRBV28, the J gene TRBJ2-3; 9 positions agree with TRBD1. The CDR3 contains 15 residues. Germline CDR1 is MDHEN and CDR2 is SYDVKM. The trim removed 5 bases at V and 5 bases at J, leaving 8 bases unmatched.